A single sample gave rise to the 14 T cell receptor beta chains below, sequenced in a study of T cell repertoires in cytomegalovirus infection. TCRdb redid the calling of the reads with MiXCR, one entry per CDR3 protein. Of about 270,000 distinct CDR3 sequences listed, roughly a fifth are singletons. Their target antigens are unknown. The starting material was cultured PBMCs, obtained from culture after CMV antigen stimulation. The receptors derive from a human donor in good health (CMV status not recorded). Some clones in this sample may be carry-over from other donors' samples.

This clonotype was seen more than once but under ten times. The V call is TRBV6-2 or TRBV6-3, the J call TRBJ2-5; 8 bases align to TRBD1. The germline V gene encodes CDR1 MNHEY and CDR2 SVGEGT. The junction had 5 bases not matched to a gene; V was cut back by 5 bases and J by 3 bases. The CDR3 loop spans 14 amino acids. CDR3 DNA: TGTGCCAGCAGTACCCCGGACAGGGAAGAGACCCAGTACTTC. Its protein is CASSTPDREETQYF.

This clonotype was observed at least ten times. The J gene is TRBJ2-1, the V gene TRBV7-2; 7 nucleotides agree with TRBD1. The germline V gene has CDR1 SGHTA and CDR2 FQGNSA. This CDR3 region has 17 residues. V trimming: 1 base; J trimming: 7 bases; junction bases outside the gene matches: 13. The CDR3 here is CASSLGPVTGERNEQFF. DNA for the CDR3: TGTGCCAGCAGCTTAGGCCCAGTAACAGGGGAACGGAATGAGCAGTTCTTC.

This rearrangement joins TRBV27 to TRBJ1-2; 9 bases are shared with TRBD1. Germline lookup yields CDR1 MNHEY and CDR2 SMNVEV (reference sequence). J was trimmed by 3 bases and V by 0 bases; bases with no gene match: 5. The CDR3 is 16 residues long. Here the CDR3 reads CASSLSVTGGDYGYTF. The DNA of the CDR3 is TGTGCCAGCAGTTTATCGGTCACAGGGGGCGACTATGGCTACACCTTC.

The table lists this clonotype with many counts. The chain has TRBV11-3 and TRBJ2-3, with D possibly called TRBD1 or TRBD2 (5 bases each). This CDR3 is built from 13 residues. V was shortened by 6 bases and J by 4 bases, with 11 bases between the two germline ends. Germline lookup yields CDR1 SGHNT and CDR2 YENEEA. CDR3 in amino acids: CASRPGGADTQYF. The CDR3 coding sequence is TGTGCCAGCAGACCTGGGGGAGCAGATACGCAGTATTTT.

This clonotype occurred many times. This chain links TRBV7-8 with TRBJ2-7; 7 bases map to TRBD1. This CDR3 comprises 11 residues. J gave up 4 bases and V 8 bases, and 2 bases lay outside the gene matches. Per the germline V gene, CDR1 is SGHVS and CDR2 is FQNEAQ. CDR3 bases: TGTGCCAGCCAGACAGGGTACGAGCAGTACGTC. This gives the protein CASQTGYEQYV.

This clonotype came up many times. The chain uses TRBV7-2 and TRBJ2-5; weak D call: TRBD2 (5 bases). Per the germline V gene, CDR1 is SGHTA and CDR2 is FQGNSA. The CDR3 totals 17 residues. V shed 4 bases and J shed 5 bases, with 23 bases lying between them. CDR3 bases: TGTGCCAGCAGCTCCGACCCTCTAGCTTGGAGAGCGGAGACCCAGTACTTC. Translating gives CASSSDPLAWRAETQYF.

This clonotype was found a few times. The V gene is TRBV19, the J gene TRBJ2-2; a weak D match, TRBD2 (5 bases). Germline-derived CDR1 and CDR2 are LNHDA and SQIVND (reference sequence). This CDR3 spans 14 amino acids. V gave up 4 bases and J gave up 6 bases, with 12 bases separating them. The CDR3 loop reads CASSTPSIPGELFF. The CDR3 DNA reads as TGTGCCAGTAGTACTCCTAGCATACCCGGGGAGCTGTTTTTT.

In this sample, this clonotype turned up a few times. The rearrangement uses TRBV6-2 or TRBV6-3 and TRBJ2-1, with 9 bases that match TRBD1. The V and J ends lost 4 bases and 2 bases, in that order; junction bases with no gene match: 6. The CDR3 sequence is 16 residues long. Germline V gene sequence: CDR1 MNHEY, CDR2 SVGEGT. CDR3 sequence: CASSSIRDRAYNEQFF. The CDR3 region has the DNA TGTGCCAGCAGTTCAATCCGGGACAGGGCCTACAATGAGCAGTTCTTC.

This clonotype was detected a few times. The rearrangement links TRBV28 to TRBJ2-1, with D tentatively TRBD1 or TRBD2 (6 bases each). This CDR3 is built from 16 residues. Per the germline V gene, CDR1 is MDHEN and CDR2 is SYDVKM. The V end lost 4 bases, the J end lost 7 bases, and 20 bases lay between the germline ends. In DNA form, the CDR3 reads TGTGCCAGCAGTTACGACGGGGGCGATCGATGGAATGAGCAGTTCTTC. Its translation is CASSYDGGDRWNEQFF.

The J gene is TRBJ2-5, the V gene TRBV24-1, with 7 bases lining up with TRBD2. The CDR3 has 12 amino acids. CDR1 and CDR2 (germline): KGHDR, SFDVKD. V shed 4 bases, J shed 10 bases, and the junction held 5 bases outside the gene matches. CDR3 sequence: CATSDTTSIQYF. In nucleotides, the CDR3 is TGTGCCACCAGTGACACGACTAGCATCCAGTACTTC.

This clonotype occurred many times. The V gene is TRBV10-3, the J gene TRBJ1-3; perhaps TRBD1 as D (5 bases). V was shortened by 6 bases and J by 8 bases, with 11 bases between the two germline ends. CDR1 is ENHRY and CDR2 is SYGVKD in the germline V gene. The CDR3 consists of 12 residues. CDR3 nucleotide sequence: TGTGCCATCAGAACGGGACCGGACACCATATATTTT. Translated: CAIRTGPDTIYF.

The rearrangement uses TRBV4-3 and TRBJ1-6, with 11 positions matching TRBD1. After removal of 3 bases from V and 9 bases from J, the junction contained 7 bases not matched to a gene. The CDR3 is made up of 16 amino acids. Germline V lookup: CDR1 LGHNA, CDR2 YSLEER. CDR3 nucleotides: TGCGCCAGCAGCCAGGCCTCCGGGACAGGGGGTTCACCCCTCCACTTT. This translates into CASSQASGTGGSPLHF.

This clonotype was found many times. The V call is TRBV28, the J call TRBJ1-1, with 7 bases matching TRBD1. The CDR3 covers 17 residues. Germline CDR1 and CDR2: MDHEN and SYDVKM. Trimming cost V 2 bases and J 0 bases; bases outside gene matches: 9. The CDR3 is CASSLARGSLMNTEAFF. The CDR3 bases are TGTGCCAGCAGTTTAGCCAGGGGGAGCTTAATGAACACTGAAGCTTTCTTT.

The chain recombines TRBV5-6 with TRBJ1-4; a weak D match, TRBD1 (5 bases). Deletions cut 4 bases from V and 10 bases from J, with 11 bases between. The germline gives CDR1 SGHDT, CDR2 YYEEEE. The CDR3 has 12 residues. DNA of the CDR3: TGTGCCAGCAGCGAAGGGGCGGGAAAACTGTTTTTT. Translated, it gives CASSEGAGKLFF.